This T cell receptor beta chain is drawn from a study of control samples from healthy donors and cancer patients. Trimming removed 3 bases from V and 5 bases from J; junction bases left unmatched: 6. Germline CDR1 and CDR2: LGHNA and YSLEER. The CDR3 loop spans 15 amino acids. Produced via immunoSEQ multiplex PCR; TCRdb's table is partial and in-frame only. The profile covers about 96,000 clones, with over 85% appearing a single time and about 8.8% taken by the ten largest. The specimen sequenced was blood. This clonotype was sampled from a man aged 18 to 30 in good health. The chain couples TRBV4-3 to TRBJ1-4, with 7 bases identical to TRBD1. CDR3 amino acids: CASSQMGQTNEKLFF. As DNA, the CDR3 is TGCGCCAGCAGCCAGATGGGACAGACGAATGAAAAACTGTTTTTT.